The subject of this entry is one T cell receptor beta chain. What it binds is not known. This sample is drawn from a study of shared clonotypes between healthy human individuals. The CDR3 runs 14 residues. With V trimmed by 5 bases and J by 7 bases, 10 bases remained unmatched. In germline, CDR1 is MNHEY, CDR2 SMNVEV (reference sequence). Repertoires were generated with immunoSEQ multiplex PCR, while TCRdb's copy carries only in-frame clones and drops some. Of approximately 1.5 million clones listed, 98% were seen once; the top ten hold 0.36%. The study separated CD4+ cells into CD45RA+ naive and CD45RA-negative memory subsets. Overall study findings and caveats: The authors expected sequencing depth to affect clonotype sharing among donors.

This TCR came from a man aged 25 to 40 in good health. The chain recombines TRBV27 with TRBJ1-2; 7 nucleotides agree with TRBD1. Sequencing was carried out using naive CD4+ T cells sorted from blood. Documented subset: CD45RA+ positively selected. CDR3 sequence (DNA): TGTGCCAGCAGTCTCACAGGGGAGGTGGTTGGCTACACCTTC. It yields the protein CASSLTGEVVGYTF.